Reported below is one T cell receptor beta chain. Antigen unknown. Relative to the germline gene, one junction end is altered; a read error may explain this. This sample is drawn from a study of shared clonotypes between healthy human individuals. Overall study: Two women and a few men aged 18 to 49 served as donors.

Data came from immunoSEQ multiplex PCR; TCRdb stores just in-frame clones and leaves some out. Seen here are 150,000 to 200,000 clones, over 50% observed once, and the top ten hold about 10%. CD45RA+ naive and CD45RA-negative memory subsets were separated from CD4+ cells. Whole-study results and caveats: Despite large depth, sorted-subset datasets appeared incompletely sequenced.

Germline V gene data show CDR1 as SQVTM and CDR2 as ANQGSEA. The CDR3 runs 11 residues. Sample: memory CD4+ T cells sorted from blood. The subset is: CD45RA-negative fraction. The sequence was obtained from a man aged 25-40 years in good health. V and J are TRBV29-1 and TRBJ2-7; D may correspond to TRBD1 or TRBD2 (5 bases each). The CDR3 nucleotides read TGCAGCGTTGCGGTTGGGGGAGAGGAGAACTTC. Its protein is CSVAVGGEENF.